This TCR beta chain came from a study of tumor and adjacent non-tumor tissue in lung cancer (dated by TCRdb to 2017 to 2018). Some background on the complete study: By cancer type, the cohort comprised 11 to 12 adenocarcinoma patients, a couple of squamous cell carcinoma patients and 1 small cell lung cancer patient. The approximately 15 patients were aged roughly 31 to 80 years, included around ten men and 5 women, and had TNM stage I to III disease. Sequencing generated a total of 125,075,908 productive TCRbeta reads, averaging about 4.17 million reads per sample. The study compared bulk TCRbeta repertoires between lung tumor tissue and matched distant non-tumor lung tissue from approximately 14 lung cancer patients. For each patient, one tumor sample and one normal lung sample were taken, giving under 35 paired specimens that underwent TCRbeta CDR3 sequencing. Study-wide findings and limitations: Peripheral blood was not sequenced, so blood TCRbeta repertoires in these lung cancer patients were not examined. The top 100 clones accounted for a significantly larger cumulative portion of the repertoire in normal lung than in tumor tissue. The cohort had only about 16 patients, and the authors noted that larger samples and more detailed clinical data are needed. TCR diversity was significantly higher in younger patients, and higher tumor TCR diversity was associated with shorter overall and disease-free survival. Significantly higher TCR diversity (inverse Simpson) was observed in tumor tissue than in normal lung tissue (around 450 vs 150, P = 0.0075, Mann-Whitney U test). Neither the sequencing platform nor unique molecular identifiers are named or mentioned anywhere in the methods.

RNA was isolated from bulk unsorted tissue, and RNA quality was assessed with a NanoDrop ND-1000 and an Agilent 2100. Newly diagnosed lung cancer patients without prior chemotherapy who had been admitted for thoracic surgery in China between August and November 2014 were enrolled as donors. Anyone who had undergone radiotherapy or chemotherapy before, or who had another cancer at the same time, was left out of the study. Pieces of surgical tissue measuring roughly 1-2 cm3 were kept in RNAlater solution and stored at -80 degrees C until use. The sample holds a few counts of this clonotype. The antigen this receptor binds is unknown. An end of the junction differs from the germline gene, which may be a read error. Library generation was performed with multiplex PCR. Instrument on record: Illumina HiSeq 2500. Following protocols modified from ARM-PCR, the researchers constructed TCRbeta libraries through three rounds of nested PCR with primers (Table S4). Before sequencing, PCR products of 200-500 bp were cut from the gel and purified using the QIAquick gel extraction kit. For the original study's pipeline: Trimmomatic was used to clean the reads, FLASH merged the cleaned reads into complete CDR3 sequences, and MiTCR assigned the sequences to V(D)J germline segments. Clonal diversity was computed as the inverse Simpson's index with VDJtools. In-frame sequences without a premature stop codon were defined as productive reads. TCRdb redid the processing of the public reads, applying fastp at Q25 and MiXCR, and retained in-frame beta chains. Under each unique CDR3 protein, matching rows form one entry showing the most common genes and DNA. The V and J calls were not made by the authors but by TCRdb's processing. In this sample the table shows some 74,000 distinct CDR3 sequences, around 77% of which occur a single time. In total, the top ten clones hold 8.5% to 10% of the sample.

The CDR3 runs 16 amino acids, cysteine and phenylalanine included. Only the CDR3 DNA stays, 48 bases, in frame from base 1. CDR1 and CDR2 are drawn from the germline V gene: MNHEY, SVGAGI. The receptor chain draws on TRBV6-5 and TRBJ2-2; TRBD2 could be the D gene, as 6 bases match. Sequenced material: lung tumor tissue. This sequence originates from a woman between 35 and 50 years old with non-small cell lung cancer. The CDR3 corresponds to CASSNPRDWVTWEVFF. The nucleotides read TGTGCCAGCAGTAACCCCCGGGACTGGGTCACCTGGGAGGTGTTTTTT.